Included here is one T cell receptor (beta chain) sequence, with context. Profiling relied on immunoSEQ multiplex PCR, and the TCRdb table lists in-frame clones only, not all of them. The sample shows some 350,000 clones, around 87% of them seen only once. The entry originates in a study of blood T cell repertoires in COVID-19. Across the study: The origin of the acute and convalescent COVID-19 samples was the United States, Italy and Spain.

J lost 5 bases, V lost 5 bases, and 5 bases had no gene match. The CDR3 is 13 amino acids. Germline V gene lookup returns CDR1 SQVTM and CDR2 ANQGSEA. This chain links TRBV29-1 with TRBJ1-5, with TRBD1 identical over 8 bases. The clonotype originates from a woman in her forties or fifties with COVID-19, enrolled during active disease. The material sequenced was peripheral blood. The CDR3 DNA reads TGCAGCGTTCAAGGACAGGGTGATCAGCCCCAGCATTTT. Protein product: CSVQGQGDQPQHF.